This T cell receptor (beta chain) was observed in a study of cytomegalovirus exposure and HLA in healthy donors. Researchers ran the PCR with 60 Vbeta and 13 Jbeta primers. Sequencing was performed with immunoSEQ multiplex PCR; in TCRdb, only in-frame clones are kept and a portion is missing. This sample has 120,000 or so clones; about 81% occur once, and the top ten carry nearly 9.5%. This sequence originates from a woman aged 45 to 65 in good health and CMV-seropositive. Sequencing input: PBMCs.

For the CDR3, the DNA is TGTGCCAGCAGTAGGACTAGCGGCTCCTACGAGCAGTACTTC. Protein sequence: CASSRTSGSYEQYF. The chain combines TRBV6-6 with TRBJ2-7, with TRBD2 matching 10 bases. J gave up 0 bases and V 5 bases, and 1 base lay outside the gene matches. The germline CDR1 and CDR2 sequences are MNHNY and SVGAGI (reference sequence). This CDR3 region has 14 residues.